What follows describes a single T cell receptor beta chain. As originally analysed: Reference gene primer amplification yielded estimated nucleated cell counts. TCRdb's copy holds only in-frame clones and misses some; the assay was immunoSEQ multiplex PCR. The DNA was the basis for D and trimming; V, J and clone size are from that table. The sample has 150,000 to 200,000 clones, roughly 78% seen once; the top ten hold around 7%. This entry comes from a study of blood T cell repertoires in COVID-19. Study-wide context: COVID-19 samples from acute and convalescent phases originated in the United States, Italy and Spain. PBMCs, B-cell-depleted T cells, or T cells were the source of the cDNA or gDNA that made up the material.

Sample: peripheral blood. The clonotype was recovered from a man between 65 and 79 years old with active or convalescent COVID-19.

CDR3 sequence (DNA): TGTGCCAGTAGTATGACAGGGCAAACTGAAGCTTTCTTT. This encodes CASSMTGQTEAFF. The chain combines TRBV19 with TRBJ1-1, with TRBD1 identical over 7 bases. V was clipped by 3 bases and J by 5 bases; unmatched bases: 3. The CDR3 is 13 residues long. Germline lookup yields CDR1 LNHDA and CDR2 SQIVND (reference sequence).